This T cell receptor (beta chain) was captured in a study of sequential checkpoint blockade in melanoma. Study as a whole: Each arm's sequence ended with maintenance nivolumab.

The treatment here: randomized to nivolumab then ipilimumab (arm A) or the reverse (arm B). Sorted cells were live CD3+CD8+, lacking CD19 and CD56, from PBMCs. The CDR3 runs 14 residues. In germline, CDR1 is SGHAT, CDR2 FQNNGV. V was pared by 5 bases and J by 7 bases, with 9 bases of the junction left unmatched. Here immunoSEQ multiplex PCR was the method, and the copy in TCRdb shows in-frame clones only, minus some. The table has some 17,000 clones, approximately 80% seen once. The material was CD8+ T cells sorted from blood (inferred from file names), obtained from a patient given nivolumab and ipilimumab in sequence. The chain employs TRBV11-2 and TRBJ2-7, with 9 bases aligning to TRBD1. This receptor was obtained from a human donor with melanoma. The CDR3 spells CASSLRDRAAEQYF. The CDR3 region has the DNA TGTGCCAGCAGCCTCCGGGACAGGGCCGCGGAGCAGTACTTC.